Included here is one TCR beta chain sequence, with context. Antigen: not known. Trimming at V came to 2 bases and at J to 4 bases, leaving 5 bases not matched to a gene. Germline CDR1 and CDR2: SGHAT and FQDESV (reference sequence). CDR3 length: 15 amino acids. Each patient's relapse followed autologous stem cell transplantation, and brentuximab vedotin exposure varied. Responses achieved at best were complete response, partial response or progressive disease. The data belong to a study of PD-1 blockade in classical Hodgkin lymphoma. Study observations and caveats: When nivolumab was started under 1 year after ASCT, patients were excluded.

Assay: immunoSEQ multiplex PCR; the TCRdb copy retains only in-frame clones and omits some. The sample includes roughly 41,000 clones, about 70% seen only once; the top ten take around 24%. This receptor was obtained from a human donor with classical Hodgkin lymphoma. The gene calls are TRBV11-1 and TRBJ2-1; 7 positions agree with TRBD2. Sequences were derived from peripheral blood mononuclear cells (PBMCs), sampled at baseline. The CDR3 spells CASSLLLAAYNEQFF. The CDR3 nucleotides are TGTGCCAGCAGCTTACTGCTAGCGGCGTACAATGAGCAGTTCTTC.